This T cell receptor (beta chain) was identified during a study of cytomegalovirus exposure and HLA in healthy donors. Comment on this clone: Its antigen is not known.

The PCR made use of 60 Vbeta and 13 Jbeta primers. Libraries were prepared by immunoSEQ multiplex PCR; TCRdb keeps only in-frame clonotypes and omits some of them. The sample lists over 150,000 clones, roughly 80% seen once, with 6.5% in the top ten. Whole-study findings and limits: By HLA locus, TCR association rates varied in a later analysis, with DRB1 showing the most and HLA-C the fewest. Several of the most significant clusters appeared, in a later analysis, to be linked to common viral pathogens. TCR beta V segments were, for the most part, productive about 87% or about 30% of the time in an earlier analysis.

This receptor was obtained from a woman aged 45 to 65 in good health and CMV-seropositive. Sequencing was carried out using PBMCs.

The CDR3 DNA follows: TGCAGCGTTGTACTAGCGGGAATCGGGGAGCTGTTTTTT. This gives the protein CSVVLAGIGELFF. The chain uses TRBV29-1 and TRBJ2-2, with TRBD2 matching 10 bases. CDR1 is SQVTM and CDR2 is ANQGSEA in the germline V gene. The V and J ends lost 4 bases and 7 bases, in that order; junction bases with no gene match: 3. CDR3 length: 13 amino acids.